This is a list of T cell receptor beta chains from one sample in a study of Ad26.COV2.S vaccination and SARS-CoV-2 variants. Only in-frame clones appear in the TCRdb table, and some are missing; sequencing was by immunoSEQ multiplex PCR. The data show about 350,000 clones, with around 90% seen just once and roughly 3.2% held by the top ten. This sample comprised peripheral blood, obtained in a trial of Ad26.COV2.S vaccine versus placebo. These TCRs come from a person aged 18-60 years who received the Ad26.COV2.S COVID-19 vaccine or a placebo. Both conserved end residues are part of each CDR3. Fields, in order: CDR3 protein, CDR3 DNA, D gene, V gene, J gene, clone size. D genes are given only for firm matches. Not every row has a clone size; where given, it reads once, few, many or a size class.

CDR3aa: CASSFGDRDNEKLFF
CDR3nt: TGTGCCAGCAGCTTCGGGGACAGGGATAATGAAAAACTGTTTTTT
d_gene: TRBD1
v_gene: TRBV7-9
j_gene: TRBJ1-4
abundance: NA

CDR3aa: CASSNFADTQYF
CDR3nt: TGTGCTAGCAGCAATTTCGCGGATACGCAGTATTTT
d_gene: NA
v_gene: TRBV7-7
j_gene: TRBJ2-3
abundance: NA

CDR3aa: CASSHQGRVTGANVLTF
CDR3nt: TGTGCCAGCAGCCACCAGGGCAGGGTGACTGGGGCCAACGTCCTGACTTTC
d_gene: NA
v_gene: TRBV7-2
j_gene: TRBJ2-6
abundance: NA

CDR3aa: CASSPSRTVGETQYF
CDR3nt: TGTGCCAGCAGTCCGTCGCGTACGGTAGGGGAGACCCAGTACTTC
d_gene: NA
v_gene: TRBV5-6
j_gene: TRBJ2-5
abundance: once

CDR3aa: CASSPDRGHYGYTF
CDR3nt: TGCGCCAGCAGTCCCGACAGGGGCCACTATGGCTACACCTTC
d_gene: TRBD1
v_gene: TRBV5-1
j_gene: TRBJ1-2
abundance: NA

CDR3aa: CASSPKGGVGETQYF
CDR3nt: TGTGCCAGCAGCCCTAAGGGAGGCGTAGGGGAGACCCAGTACTTC
d_gene: NA
v_gene: TRBV7-3
j_gene: TRBJ2-5
abundance: NA

CDR3aa: CASSQVGQGRLFF
CDR3nt: TGTGCCAGCAGCCAGGTTGGACAGGGTCGGCTGTTCTTC
d_gene: TRBD1
v_gene: TRBV3-1/TRBV3-2
j_gene: TRBJ2-1
abundance: NA

CDR3aa: CASSSGGIDQPQHF
CDR3nt: TGCGCCAGCAGCTCAGGGGGGATCGATCAGCCCCAGCATTTT
d_gene: TRBD1
v_gene: TRBV5-1
j_gene: TRBJ1-5
abundance: NA

CDR3aa: CASSQEPRGGYSNQPQHF
CDR3nt: TGCGCCAGCAGCCAAGAACCCAGGGGGGGTTATAGCAATCAGCCCCAGCATTTT
d_gene: TRBD1
v_gene: TRBV4-3
j_gene: TRBJ1-5
abundance: NA

CDR3aa: CASGLGWGRNTEAFF
CDR3nt: TGTGCTAGTGGTTTAGGGTGGGGACGAAACACTGAAGCTTTCTTT
d_gene: NA
v_gene: TRBV12-5
j_gene: TRBJ1-1
abundance: NA

CDR3aa: CASSFGTPYEQYF
CDR3nt: TGTGCCAGCAGTTTCGGGACACCCTACGAGCAGTACTTC
d_gene: NA
v_gene: TRBV12-3/TRBV12-4
j_gene: TRBJ2-7
abundance: NA

CDR3aa: CASSYGQDYGYTF
CDR3nt: TGTGCCAGCAGCTACGGACAAGACTATGGCTACACCTTC
d_gene: NA
v_gene: TRBV11-2
j_gene: TRBJ1-2
abundance: NA

CDR3aa: CASKGGPINYGYTF
CDR3nt: TGTGCCAGTAAGGGGGGGCCGATAAACTATGGCTACACCTTC
d_gene: NA
v_gene: TRBV19
j_gene: TRBJ1-2
abundance: NA

CDR3aa: CASSPRQGSSSEQFF
CDR3nt: TGCGCCAGCAGCCCTCGACAGGGGTCCTCCTCTGAGCAGTTCTTC
d_gene: TRBD1
v_gene: TRBV5-1
j_gene: TRBJ2-1
abundance: NA